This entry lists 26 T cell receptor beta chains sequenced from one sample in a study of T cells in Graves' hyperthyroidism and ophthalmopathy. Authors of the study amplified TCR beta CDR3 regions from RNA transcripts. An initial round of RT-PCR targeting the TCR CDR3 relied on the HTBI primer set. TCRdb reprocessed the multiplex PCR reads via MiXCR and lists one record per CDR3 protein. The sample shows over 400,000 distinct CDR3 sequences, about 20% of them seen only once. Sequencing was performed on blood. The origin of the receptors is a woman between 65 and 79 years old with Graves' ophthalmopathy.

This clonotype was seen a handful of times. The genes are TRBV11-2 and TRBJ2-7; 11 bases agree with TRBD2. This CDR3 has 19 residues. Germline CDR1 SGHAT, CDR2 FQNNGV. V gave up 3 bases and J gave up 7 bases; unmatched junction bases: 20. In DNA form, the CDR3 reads TGTGCCAGCAGCTTTGTGGGCCGCCCCCTAGCGGGAGGACCGGAGGAGCAGTACTTC. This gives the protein CASSFVGRPLAGGPEEQYF.

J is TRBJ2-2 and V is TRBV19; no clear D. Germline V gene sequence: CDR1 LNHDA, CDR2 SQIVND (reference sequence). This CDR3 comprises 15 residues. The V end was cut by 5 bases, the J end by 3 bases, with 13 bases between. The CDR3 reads CASSPRTEYTGELFF. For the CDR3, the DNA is TGTGCCAGTAGTCCTCGGACGGAATACACCGGGGAGCTGTTTTTT.

CDR3 in DNA: TGTGCCAGCAGCTGGACTAGCGGTCTTGGGCAGTACTTC. Translated: CASSWTSGLGQYF. V gene TRBV11-2 combines with J gene TRBJ2-7; TRBD2 aligns across 10 bases. The length of the CDR3 is 13 residues. The ends lost 4 bases at V and 9 bases at J; junction bases unmatched: 6. Germline V gene sequence: CDR1 SGHAT, CDR2 FQNNGV.

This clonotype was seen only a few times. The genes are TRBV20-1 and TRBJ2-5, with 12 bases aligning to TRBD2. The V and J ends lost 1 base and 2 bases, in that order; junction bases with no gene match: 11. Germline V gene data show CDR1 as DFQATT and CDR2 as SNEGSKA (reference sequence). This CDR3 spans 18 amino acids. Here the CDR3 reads CSARGASGRAHGQETQYF. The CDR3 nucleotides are TGCAGTGCTAGAGGGGCTAGCGGGAGGGCCCATGGACAAGAGACCCAGTACTTC.

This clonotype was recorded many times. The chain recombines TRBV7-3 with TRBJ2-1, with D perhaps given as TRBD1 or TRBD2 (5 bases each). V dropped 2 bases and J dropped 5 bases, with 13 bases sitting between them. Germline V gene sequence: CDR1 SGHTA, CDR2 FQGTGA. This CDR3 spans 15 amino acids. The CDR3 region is CASSLQQGANNEQFF. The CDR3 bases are TGTGCCAGCAGCTTACAGCAGGGAGCAAACAATGAGCAGTTCTTC.

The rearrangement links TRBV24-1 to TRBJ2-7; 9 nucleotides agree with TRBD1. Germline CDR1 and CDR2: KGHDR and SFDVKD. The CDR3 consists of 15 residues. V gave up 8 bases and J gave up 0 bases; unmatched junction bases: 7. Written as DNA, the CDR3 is TGTGCCACCAAACCCACAGGGGGCAGCTCCTACGAGCAGTACTTC. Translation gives CATKPTGGSSYEQYF.

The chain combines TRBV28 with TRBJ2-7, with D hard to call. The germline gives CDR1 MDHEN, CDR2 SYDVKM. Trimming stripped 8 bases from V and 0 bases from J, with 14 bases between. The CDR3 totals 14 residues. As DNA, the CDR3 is TGTGCCAGCGGCGCTACGGCACCCTCCTACGAGCAGTACTTC. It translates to CASGATAPSYEQYF.

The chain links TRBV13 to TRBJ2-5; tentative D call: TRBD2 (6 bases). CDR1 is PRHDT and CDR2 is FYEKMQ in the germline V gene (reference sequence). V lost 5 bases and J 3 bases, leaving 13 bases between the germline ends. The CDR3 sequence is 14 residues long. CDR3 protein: CASSPRDWEETQYF. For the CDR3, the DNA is TGTGCCAGCAGCCCCCGGGACTGGGAAGAGACCCAGTACTTC.

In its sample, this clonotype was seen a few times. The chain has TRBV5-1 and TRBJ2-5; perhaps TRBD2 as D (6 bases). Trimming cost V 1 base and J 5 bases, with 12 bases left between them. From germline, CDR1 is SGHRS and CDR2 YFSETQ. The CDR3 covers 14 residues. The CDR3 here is CASSLIAGSETQYF. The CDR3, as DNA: TGCGCCAGCAGCTTGATCGCGGGATCGGAGACCCAGTACTTC.

CDR3 sequence: CATSEAPLTDTQYF. In nucleotides, the CDR3 is TGTGCCACCAGTGAGGCACCCCTCACAGATACGCAGTATTTT. The rearrangement joins TRBV24-1 to TRBJ2-3; D unclear. Germline-derived CDR1 and CDR2 are KGHDR and SFDVKD. The CDR3 has 14 residues. The V gene lost 4 bases and the J gene lost 2 bases, with 9 bases spanning the gap.

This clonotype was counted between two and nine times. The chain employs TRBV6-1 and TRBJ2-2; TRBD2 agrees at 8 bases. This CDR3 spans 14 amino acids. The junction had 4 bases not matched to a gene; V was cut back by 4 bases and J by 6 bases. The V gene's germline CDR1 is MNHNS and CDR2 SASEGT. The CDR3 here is CASSGTSRAGELFF. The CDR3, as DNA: TGTGCCAGCAGTGGGACTAGCAGGGCCGGGGAGCTGTTTTTT.

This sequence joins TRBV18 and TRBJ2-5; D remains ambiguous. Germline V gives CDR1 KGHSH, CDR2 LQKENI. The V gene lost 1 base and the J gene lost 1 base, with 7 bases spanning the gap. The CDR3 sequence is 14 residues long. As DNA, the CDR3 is TGTGCCAGCTCACCACTACAGATCCAAGAGACCCAGTACTTC. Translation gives CASSPLQIQETQYF. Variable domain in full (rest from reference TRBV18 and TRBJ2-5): NAGVMQNPRHLVRRRGQEARLRCSPMKGHSHVYWYRQLPEEGLKFMVYLQKENIIDESGMPKERFSAEFPKEGPSILRIQQVVRGDSAAYFCASSPLQIQETQYFGPGTRLLVL.

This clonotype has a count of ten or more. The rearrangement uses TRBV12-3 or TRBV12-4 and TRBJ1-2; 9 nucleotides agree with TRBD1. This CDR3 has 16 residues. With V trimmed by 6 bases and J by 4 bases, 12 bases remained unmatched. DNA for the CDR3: TGTGCCAGCAGCTCTTCTACCGGGGGACAGGGCTATGGCTACACCTTC. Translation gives CASSSSTGGQGYGYTF.

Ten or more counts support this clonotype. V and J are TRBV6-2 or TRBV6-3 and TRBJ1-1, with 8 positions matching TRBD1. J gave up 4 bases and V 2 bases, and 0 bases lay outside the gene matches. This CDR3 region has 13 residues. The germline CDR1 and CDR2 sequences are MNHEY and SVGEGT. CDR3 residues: CASSYTGGTEAFF. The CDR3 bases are TGTGCCAGCAGTTACACAGGGGGCACTGAAGCTTTCTTT.

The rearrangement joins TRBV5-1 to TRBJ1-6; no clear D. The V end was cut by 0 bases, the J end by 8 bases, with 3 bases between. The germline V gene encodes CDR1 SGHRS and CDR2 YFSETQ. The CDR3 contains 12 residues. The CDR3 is CASSLDDSPLHF. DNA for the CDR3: TGCGCCAGCAGCTTGGACGATTCACCCCTCCACTTT.

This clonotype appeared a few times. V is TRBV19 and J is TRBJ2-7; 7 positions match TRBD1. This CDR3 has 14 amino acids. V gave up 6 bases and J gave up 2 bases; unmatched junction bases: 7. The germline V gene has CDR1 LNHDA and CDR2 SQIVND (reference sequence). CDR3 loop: CASRNRDRPYEQYF. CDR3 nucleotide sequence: TGTGCCAGTAGGAACCGGGACAGACCCTACGAGCAGTACTTC.

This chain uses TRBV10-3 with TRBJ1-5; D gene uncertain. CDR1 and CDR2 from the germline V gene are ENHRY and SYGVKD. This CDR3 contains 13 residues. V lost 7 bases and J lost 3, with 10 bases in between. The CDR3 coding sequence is TGTGCCATCAAACGGGCGTTCAATCAGCCCCAGCATTTT. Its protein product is CAIKRAFNQPQHF.

The CDR3 here is CASSLARSQVRGYTF. The CDR3 DNA reads as TGTGCCAGCAGCTTAGCGAGGTCCCAGGTCCGGGGCTACACCTTC. The V and J genes are TRBV7-8 and TRBJ1-2; unclear D gene. Germline V CDR1 and CDR2: SGHVS, FQNEAQ. The CDR3 is 15 amino acids. Trimming cost V 0 bases and J 8 bases, with 16 bases left between them.

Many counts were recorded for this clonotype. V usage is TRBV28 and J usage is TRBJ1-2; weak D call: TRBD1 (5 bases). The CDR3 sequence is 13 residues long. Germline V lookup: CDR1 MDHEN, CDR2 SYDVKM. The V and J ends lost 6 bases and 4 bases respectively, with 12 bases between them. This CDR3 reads CASRPGLIYGYTF. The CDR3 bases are TGTGCCAGCAGGCCGGGACTGATCTATGGCTACACCTTC.

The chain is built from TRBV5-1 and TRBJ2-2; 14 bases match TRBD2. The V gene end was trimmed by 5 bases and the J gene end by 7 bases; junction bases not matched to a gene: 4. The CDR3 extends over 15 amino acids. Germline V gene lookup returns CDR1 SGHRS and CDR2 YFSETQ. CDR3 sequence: CASRTGLAGVGELFF. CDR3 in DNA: TGCGCCAGCAGGACGGGACTAGCGGGAGTCGGGGAGCTGTTTTTT.

As DNA, the CDR3 is TGCAGTATAATAGCGGGAGCCACAGATACGCAGTATTTT. Translating it yields CSIIAGATDTQYF. V gene TRBV20-1 combines with J gene TRBJ2-3; TRBD2 matches 9 bases. With 8 bases clipped from V and 2 bases from J, the junction kept 5 bases outside the gene matches. The CDR3 covers 13 residues. Looked up from germline, CDR1 is DFQATT and CDR2 is SNEGSKA (reference sequence).

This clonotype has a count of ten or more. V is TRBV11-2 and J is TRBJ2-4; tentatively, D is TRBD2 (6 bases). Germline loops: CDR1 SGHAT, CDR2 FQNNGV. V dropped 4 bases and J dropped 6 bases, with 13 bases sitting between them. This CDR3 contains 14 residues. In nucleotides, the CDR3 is TGTGCCAGCAGCTCAGAGAGACTAGGAAACATTCAGTACTTC. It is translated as CASSSERLGNIQYF.

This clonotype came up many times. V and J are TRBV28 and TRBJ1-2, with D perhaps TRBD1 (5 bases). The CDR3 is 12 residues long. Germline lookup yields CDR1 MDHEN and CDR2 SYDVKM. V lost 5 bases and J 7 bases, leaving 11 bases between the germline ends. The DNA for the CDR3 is TGTGCCAGCAGTATCAGGGAGGGTGGCTACACCTTC. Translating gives CASSIREGGYTF.

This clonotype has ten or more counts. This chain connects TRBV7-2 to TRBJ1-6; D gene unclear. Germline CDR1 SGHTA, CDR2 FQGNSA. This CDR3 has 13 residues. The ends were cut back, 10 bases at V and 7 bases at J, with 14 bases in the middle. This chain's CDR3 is CATQIQTNSPLHF. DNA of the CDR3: TGTGCCACCCAGATTCAAACGAATTCACCCCTCCACTTT.

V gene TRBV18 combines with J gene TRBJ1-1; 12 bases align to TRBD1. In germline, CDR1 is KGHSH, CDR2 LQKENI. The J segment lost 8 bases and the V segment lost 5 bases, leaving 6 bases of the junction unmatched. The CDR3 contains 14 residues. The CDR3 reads CASSTGQGASEAFF. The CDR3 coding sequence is TGTGCCAGCTCAACGGGACAGGGGGCTTCGGAAGCTTTCTTT.

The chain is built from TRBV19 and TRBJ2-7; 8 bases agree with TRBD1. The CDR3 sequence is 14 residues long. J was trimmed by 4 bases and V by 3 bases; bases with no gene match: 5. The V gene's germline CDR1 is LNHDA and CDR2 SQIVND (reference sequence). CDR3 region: CASSIVQGAYEQYF. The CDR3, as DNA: TGTGCCAGTAGTATCGTCCAGGGGGCGTACGAGCAGTACTTC.